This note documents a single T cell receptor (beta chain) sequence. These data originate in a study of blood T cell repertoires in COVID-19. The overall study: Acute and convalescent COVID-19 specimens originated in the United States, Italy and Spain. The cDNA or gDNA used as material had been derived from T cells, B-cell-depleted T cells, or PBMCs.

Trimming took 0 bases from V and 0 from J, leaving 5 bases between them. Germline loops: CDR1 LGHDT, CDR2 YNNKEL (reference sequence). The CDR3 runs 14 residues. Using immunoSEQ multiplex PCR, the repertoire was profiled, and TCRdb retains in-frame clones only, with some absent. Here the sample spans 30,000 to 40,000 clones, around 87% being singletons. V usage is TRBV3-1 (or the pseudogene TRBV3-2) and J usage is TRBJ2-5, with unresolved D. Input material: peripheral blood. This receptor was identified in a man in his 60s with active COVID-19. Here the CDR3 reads CASSQDPYQETQYF. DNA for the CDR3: TGTGCCAGCAGCCAAGATCCGTACCAAGAGACCCAGTACTTC.